This paragraph covers one TCR beta chain sequence. This sample was included in a study of T cells in Graves' hyperthyroidism and ophthalmopathy. Amplified regions were TCR beta CDR3 sequences from RNA transcripts. With the HTBI primer set, the TCR CDR3 went through a first round of RT-PCR. TCRdb analysed the multiplex PCR reads with MiXCR anew, one entry per CDR3 protein. Among about 560,000 distinct CDR3 sequences listed, under 60% were seen once. Not enrolled were patients with uncontrolled infection, other autoimmune disease, pregnancy or lactation. V shed 5 bases and J shed 7 bases, with 15 bases lying between them. The CDR3 is 15 residues long. CDR1 and CDR2 (germline): SGHTA, FQGNSA.

The TCR comes from a woman between 18 and 29 years old with Graves' hyperthyroidism. The rearrangement uses TRBV7-2 and TRBJ1-6, with D possibly matching TRBD1 (5 bases). Sample: peripheral blood or thyroid tissue (not recorded which). Here the CDR3 DNA reads TGTGCCAGCAGCCCAGAAGTGACAGAAAATTCACCCCTCCACTTT. Encoded protein: CASSPEVTENSPLHF.